The 25 T cell receptor beta chains below all came from one sample that was sequenced in a study of OX40 agonist ivuxolimab in advanced cancers. Profiled with immunoSEQ multiplex PCR; TCRdb holds only in-frame clones, not every one. Among about 79,000 clones listed, over 75% were seen once. The specimen was CD4+ or CD8+ T cells sorted from blood, collected in a trial of the OX40 agonist ivuxolimab. The receptors were sampled from an adult with an advanced solid tumor such as melanoma, head and neck, liver or kidney cancer.

CDR3 loop: CASSLGGSETQYF. The CDR3 DNA is TGTGCCAGCAGCTTGGGTGGGTCAGAGACCCAGTACTTC. This chain connects TRBV5-5 to TRBJ2-5; no clear D. This CDR3 has 13 residues. Looked up from germline, CDR1 is SGHKS and CDR2 is YYEKEE (reference sequence). V lost 0 bases to trimming and J lost 4 bases, with 7 bases between them. Complete variable domain (other parts from reference TRBV5-5 and TRBJ2-5): DAGVTQSPTHLIKTRGQQVTLRCSPISGHKSVSWYQQVLGQGPQFIFQYYEKEERGRGNFPDRFSARQFPNYSSELNVNALLLGDSALYLCASSLGGSETQYFGPGTRLLVL.

This clone appeared a few times. The chain employs TRBV7-9 and TRBJ2-5; D gene uncertain. V shed 6 bases and J shed 5 bases, with 7 bases lying between them. This CDR3 has 11 amino acids. CDR1 is SEHNR and CDR2 is FQNEAQ in the germline V gene (reference sequence). This CDR3 is CASRKGETQYF. CDR3 nucleotides: TGTGCCAGCAGAAAGGGCGAGACCCAGTACTTC.

The rearrangement links TRBV27 to TRBJ1-4; D unclear. This CDR3 contains 14 residues. The germline gives CDR1 MNHEY, CDR2 SMNVEV (reference sequence). V lost 2 bases to trimming and J lost 11 bases, with 15 bases between them. The CDR3 DNA reads TGTGCCAGCAGTTTAAGGGTCCCGGTCGTCAAACTGTTTTTT. It encodes CASSLRVPVVKLFF.

The chain has TRBV11-3 and TRBJ2-1; the D gene is possibly TRBD1 (6 bases). Germline V lookup: CDR1 SGHNT, CDR2 YENEEA. V dropped 0 bases and J dropped 5 bases, with 8 bases sitting between them. The CDR3 has 14 amino acids. The CDR3 region is CASSLDSGDNEQFF. The CDR3 DNA reads as TGTGCCAGCAGCTTAGATTCAGGGGACAATGAGCAGTTCTTC.

This chain connects TRBV6-4 to TRBJ2-7; TRBD1 agrees at 9 bases. The germline gives CDR1 MRHNA, CDR2 SNTAGT. Unmatched junction bases numbered 9, after V lost 2 bases and J lost 4 bases. The CDR3 is 16 amino acids. The CDR3 region has the DNA TGTGCCAGCAGTGACGCTTCCGGGACAGGGTCGTACGAGCAGTACTTC. This sequence encodes CASSDASGTGSYEQYF.

The rearrangement joins TRBV7-8 to TRBJ1-2; tentatively, D is TRBD1 (5 bases). V dropped 9 bases and J dropped 6 bases, with 14 bases sitting between them. The V gene's germline CDR1 is SGHVS and CDR2 FQNEAQ. The CDR3 sequence is 12 residues long. CDR3 residues: CASSWGVDGYTF. The DNA for the CDR3 is TGTGCCAGTTCTTGGGGGGTAGATGGCTACACCTTC.

The sample holds a few counts of this clone. This chain uses TRBV7-8 with TRBJ2-5; 9 bases align to TRBD2. Germline CDR1 reads SGHVS; CDR2 reads FQNEAQ. The CDR3 spans 18 residues. Trimming took 1 base from V and 2 from J; bases not matched to a gene: 11. The CDR3 bases are TGTGCCAGCAGCTTAGTAGTAGCGGGAGCCCCCCTTCAAGAGACCCAGTACTTC. This encodes CASSLVVAGAPLQETQYF. Full variable domain (missing parts from reference TRBV7-8 and TRBJ2-5): GAGVSQSPRYKVAKRGQDVALRCDPISGHVSLFWYQQALGQGPEFLTYFQNEAQLDKSGLPSDRFFAERPEGSVSTLKIQRTQQEDSAVYLCASSLVVAGAPLQETQYFGPGTRLLVL.

V is TRBV5-4 and J is TRBJ2-7; 8 nucleotides match TRBD1. J gave up 5 bases and V 3 bases, and 10 bases lay outside the gene matches. The CDR3 totals 15 residues. CDR1 SGHNT and CDR2 YYREEE come from the germline V gene (reference sequence). CDR3 amino acids: CASSYTGGRRNEQYF. For the CDR3, the DNA is TGTGCCAGCAGCTACACAGGGGGAAGAAGGAACGAGCAGTACTTC.

The chain combines TRBV5-5 with TRBJ2-2, with 12 bases lining up with TRBD2. In germline, CDR1 is SGHKS, CDR2 YYEKEE (reference sequence). V shed 3 bases, J shed 5 bases, and the junction held 11 bases outside the gene matches. The length of the CDR3 is 18 residues. CDR3 in DNA: TGTGCCAGCAGCTCGGGACTAGCGGGTATAGCCGGTACCGGGGAGCTGTTTTTT. Protein product: CASSSGLAGIAGTGELFF.

The chain carries TRBV10-2 and TRBJ2-3; D not certain. Germline CDR1 and CDR2: WSHSY and SAAADI. V lost 10 bases and J lost 5, with 7 bases in between. The CDR3 totals 10 residues. The DNA for the CDR3 is TGCGCCACCCCCGGAGATACGCAGTATTTT. Encoded protein: CATPGDTQYF.

This chain uses TRBV19 with TRBJ2-7, with 9 bases aligning to TRBD2. CDR3 length: 16 residues. J was trimmed by 0 bases and V by 5 bases; bases with no gene match: 8. Germline V gene lookup returns CDR1 LNHDA and CDR2 SQIVND (reference sequence). The DNA for the CDR3 is TGTGCCAGTAGTCCCTCCGGGCGGGAGGGCTCCTACGAGCAGTACTTC. Translation gives CASSPSGREGSYEQYF.

This clone has a handful of counts. V is TRBV11-2 and J is TRBJ1-1; D may be TRBD1 (5 bases). This CDR3 is 14 amino acids long. V was cut by 2 bases and J by 1 base, with 8 bases left in between. Germline CDR1 SGHAT, CDR2 FQNNGV. The CDR3: CASSLQGPNTEAFF. Here the CDR3 DNA reads TGTGCCAGCAGCTTACAGGGACCGAACACTGAAGCTTTCTTT.

This clone was observed a single time. The chain is built from TRBV18 and TRBJ1-4, with unresolved D. The CDR3 spans 15 residues. Germline V gene sequence: CDR1 KGHSH, CDR2 LQKENI. V was pared by 6 bases and J by 3 bases, with 14 bases between. CDR3 in DNA: TGTGCCAGCTCTGGAAAGGAGCGGGCTAATGAAAAACTGTTTTTT. Protein product: CASSGKERANEKLFF.

The gene calls are TRBV6-1 and TRBJ1-5; the D is unclear. The CDR3 covers 15 residues. From germline, CDR1 is MNHNS and CDR2 SASEGT. Trimming removed 6 bases from V and 6 bases from J, with 18 bases in between. This CDR3 is CASRESAQVGQPQHF. CDR3 DNA sequence: TGTGCCAGCAGAGAGAGTGCCCAGGTCGGTCAGCCCCAGCATTTT.

V is TRBV2 and J is TRBJ1-6, with TRBD1 matching over 9 bases. This CDR3 comprises 15 residues. V lost 7 bases to trimming and J lost 6 bases; unmatched junction nucleotides: 7. Germline V gene sequence: CDR1 SNHLY, CDR2 FYNNEI. The CDR3 loop is CASIRQGGSNSPLHF. CDR3 nucleotides: TGTGCCAGCATTCGACAGGGGGGCTCTAATTCACCCCTCCACTTT.

The chain is built from TRBV11-2 and TRBJ1-5, with no clear D. CDR1 and CDR2 (germline): SGHAT, FQNNGV. The length of the CDR3 is 16 residues. The germline V and J ends were trimmed by 5 bases and 4 bases, with 18 bases remaining between them. The CDR3 DNA follows: TGTGCCAGCAGCCGCCTCCGGACCGGGCGGAATCAGCCCCAGCATTTT. Translating it yields CASSRLRTGRNQPQHF.

V gene TRBV27 combines with J gene TRBJ1-1; TRBD1 might be the D (5 bases). V was clipped by 4 bases and J by 1 base, with 13 bases between them. The CDR3 spans 15 residues. CDR1 and CDR2 (germline): MNHEY, SMNVEV (reference sequence). CDR3 in amino acids: CASSSRGGWNTEAFF. CDR3 DNA: TGTGCCAGCAGTTCCCGCGGGGGATGGAACACTGAAGCTTTCTTT.

This clone appeared a few times. This chain's CDR3 is CASSGGVNDEQYF. In DNA form, the CDR3 reads TGCGCCAGCAGTGGGGGGGTAAACGACGAGCAGTACTTC. J is TRBJ2-7 and V is TRBV10-1; D is possibly TRBD2 (6 bases). V lost 4 bases to trimming and J lost 5 bases, with 12 bases between them. The CDR3 covers 13 residues. CDR1 and CDR2 (germline): WNHNN, SYGVQD (reference sequence).

CDR3 nucleotides: TGTGCCAGCAGTGAAAAGGGAATAACGAACACTGAAGCTTTCTTT. This gives the protein CASSEKGITNTEAFF. The V call is TRBV2, the J call TRBJ1-1; D gene unclear. CDR1 and CDR2 (germline): SNHLY, FYNNEI. The CDR3 is 15 residues long. With 2 bases removed from V and 1 base from J, the gap between germline ends came to 11 bases. The full variable domain, completed using reference TRBV2 and TRBJ1-1, is EPEVTQTPSHQVTQMGQEVILRCVPISNHLYFYWYRQILGQKVEFLVSFYNNEISEKSEIFDDQFSVERPDGSNFTLKIRSTKLEDSAMYFCASSEKGITNTEAFFGQGTRLTVV.

The rearrangement joins TRBV9 to TRBJ2-7; 9 nucleotides align to TRBD2. CDR3 length equals 14 residues. After removal of 3 bases from V and 5 bases from J, the junction contained 6 bases not matched to a gene. Germline V gene sequence: CDR1 SGDLS, CDR2 YYNGEE. CDR3 sequence: CASSGGLAGDEQYF. In DNA, the CDR3 is TGTGCCAGCAGCGGGGGACTAGCTGGCGACGAGCAGTACTTC.

This chain connects TRBV7-2 to TRBJ2-5; TRBD2 matches 7 bases. There are 14 residues in the CDR3. Germline CDR1 SGHTA, CDR2 FQGNSA. V shed 1 base and J 6 bases; nucleotides not matched to a gene: 5. The CDR3 DNA reads TGTGCCAGCAGCTTAGGTGGGGGGGTAAAGACCCAGTACTTC. It translates to CASSLGGGVKTQYF.

The gene calls are TRBV7-9 and TRBJ2-1, with D perhaps given as TRBD1 or TRBD2 (6 bases each). V was clipped by 5 bases and J by 7 bases, with 21 bases between them. The germline V gene has CDR1 SEHNR and CDR2 FQNEAQ (reference sequence). This CDR3 region has 16 residues. In DNA form, the CDR3 reads TGTGCCAGCAGCCCCAACCCTTTTAGCGGACAGAATGAGCAGTTCTTC. Protein: CASSPNPFSGQNEQFF.

The chain joins TRBV4-1 to TRBJ2-3; tentatively, D is TRBD2 (6 bases). The CDR3 is 14 residues long. Trimming cost V 1 base and J 8 bases, with 13 bases left between them. Per germline, CDR1 MGHRA and CDR2 YSYEKL. The CDR3 here is CASSQGGDRGTQYF. The CDR3 nucleotides read TGCGCCAGCAGCCAAGGGGGGGACCGAGGTACGCAGTATTTT.

This clone was seen just once. The V and J genes are TRBV5-1 and TRBJ2-5; 12 nucleotides line up with TRBD2. J was trimmed by 14 bases and V by 4 bases; bases with no gene match: 15. CDR1 is SGHRS, CDR2 YFSETQ, per germline. The CDR3 length is 15 residues. CDR3 amino acids: CASSHLAGGVEEVYF. CDR3 sequence (DNA): TGCGCCAGCAGCCACCTAGCGGGAGGGGTAGAGGAGGTATACTTC. Drawing the rest from reference TRBV5-1 and TRBJ2-5, the complete variable domain is KAGVTQTPRYLIKTRGQQVTLSCSPISGHRSVSWYQQTPGQGLQFLFEYFSETQRNKGNFPGRFSGRQFSNSRSEMNVSTLELGDSALYLCASSHLAGGVEEVYFGPGTRLLVL.

The chain has TRBV7-2 and TRBJ2-7; TRBD2 aligns across 8 bases. The germline gives CDR1 SGHTA, CDR2 FQGNSA. V gave up 3 bases and J gave up 2 bases; unmatched junction bases: 6. CDR3 length: 15 residues. The CDR3 protein is CASSFASGRTYEQYF. CDR3 coding DNA: TGTGCCAGCAGCTTCGCTAGCGGGCGAACCTACGAGCAGTACTTC.